Shown below are 7 T cell receptor beta chains from a single sample sequenced in a study of blood T cell repertoires in COVID-19. The repertoire was sequenced with immunoSEQ multiplex PCR; TCRdb's copy has only in-frame clones and lacks some. Here the sample spans approximately 89,000 clones, around 85% being singletons. The specimen was peripheral blood. These receptors were obtained from a woman aged 70-85 years with active or convalescent COVID-19.

This clone appeared a few times. The chain is built from TRBV15 and TRBJ2-2, with a tentative D call TRBD2 (5 bases). V dropped 1 base and J dropped 7 bases, with 10 bases sitting between them. CDR3 length: 14 residues. Germline lookup yields CDR1 LNHNV and CDR2 YYDKDF (reference sequence). The CDR3 nucleotides are TGTGCCACCAGCAGAGGGACTCAAGGCGGGGAGCTGTTTTTT. It translates to CATSRGTQGGELFF.

The V call is TRBV7-9, the J call TRBJ2-4, with 9 bases that match TRBD1. This CDR3 has 18 amino acids. After removal of 5 bases from V and 0 bases from J, the junction contained 11 bases not matched to a gene. The germline V gene has CDR1 SEHNR and CDR2 FQNEAQ (reference sequence). CDR3: CASSPEGTGIGAKNIQYF. The CDR3 DNA reads TGTGCCAGCAGCCCCGAAGGGACAGGGATAGGAGCCAAAAACATTCAGTACTTC.

The chain uses TRBV5-1 and TRBJ2-2, with 15 bases lining up with TRBD2. The junction had 5 bases not matched to a gene; V was cut back by 4 bases and J by 1 base. CDR1 and CDR2 from the germline V gene are SGHRS and YFSETQ. The CDR3 spans 18 residues. CDR3 amino acids: CASSGTSGGRENTGELFF. The CDR3 DNA is TGCGCCAGCAGCGGGACTAGCGGGGGGCGCGAGAACACCGGGGAGCTGTTTTTT.

Only one count was recorded for this clone. Here the CDR3 reads CASRPTGVRAGELFF. DNA for the CDR3: TGTGCCAGCAGACCTACAGGGGTGCGGGCCGGGGAGCTGTTTTTT. The chain links TRBV6-2 or TRBV6-3 to TRBJ2-2, with TRBD1 identical over 7 bases. The germline V gene has CDR1 MNHEY and CDR2 SVGEGT. This CDR3 is 15 amino acids long. Trimming cost V 6 bases and J 6 bases; bases outside gene matches: 10.

The chain combines TRBV19 with TRBJ2-1; TRBD1 agrees at 10 bases. V was clipped by 3 bases and J by 9 bases; unmatched bases: 11. Germline CDR1 LNHDA, CDR2 SQIVND (reference sequence). The CDR3 is made up of 16 amino acids. Written as DNA, the CDR3 is TGTGCCAGTAGTATGTCCGGGACAGGGGTACTAGGTGAGCAGTTCTTC. Translating it yields CASSMSGTGVLGEQFF.

The chain recombines TRBV7-8 with TRBJ1-2, with D possibly TRBD1 on 6 matching bases. The ends were cut back, 5 bases at V and 5 bases at J, with 15 bases in the middle. CDR3 size: 14 residues. The germline CDR1 and CDR2 sequences are SGHVS and FQNEAQ. The CDR3 reads CASSPGGGGYGYTF. In nucleotides, the CDR3 is TGTGCCAGCAGCCCCGGGGGCGGGGGGTATGGCTACACCTTC.

This clone came up a few times. The rearrangement uses TRBV4-3 and TRBJ2-1; the D is unclear. Trimming took 1 base from V and 10 from J, leaving 8 bases between them. The CDR3 consists of 12 residues. CDR1 is LGHNA and CDR2 is YSLEER in the germline V gene. The CDR3, as DNA: TGCGCCAGCAGCCAAGTGGGCAGGGAGCAGTTCTTC. As protein: CASSQVGREQFF.